The 8 T cell receptor beta chains below all came from one sample that was sequenced in a study of chemoradiotherapy in HPV16-positive cancers (dated by TCRdb to between 2021 and 2022). Libraries were made using the immunoSEQ multiplex PCR assay. TCRdb holds this immuneACCESS table with in-frame rearrangements only. Some clones are missing; in checked studies, unresolved V genes explain under half, and the rest has no known cause. This sample gives about 32,000 clones in total; around 77% of them show up just once. The ten largest make up 3.5% to 4% of the sample. Sample: blood, taken from a patient who underwent chemoradiotherapy. The receptors stem from a human donor with HPV-associated anogenital cancer.

The chain combines TRBV2 with TRBJ2-2, with 14 bases fitting TRBD2. CDR1 SNHLY and CDR2 FYNNEI come from the germline V gene. Trimming at V came to 6 bases and at J to 3 bases, leaving 12 bases not matched to a gene. The CDR3 length is 19 residues. The CDR3 loop is CASRGLAGASQTYTGELFF. The DNA of the CDR3 is TGTGCCAGCAGGGGACTAGCGGGGGCCTCTCAAACCTACACCGGGGAGCTGTTTTTT.

This chain links TRBV19 with TRBJ2-2; D is tentatively TRBD1 or TRBD2 (6 bases each). The CDR3 has 15 amino acids. With 7 bases removed from V and 4 bases from J, the gap between germline ends came to 16 bases. Germline V gene data show CDR1 as LNHDA and CDR2 as SQIVND (reference sequence). CDR3: CASMWGDTFTGELFF. Written as DNA, the CDR3 is TGTGCCAGTATGTGGGGGGACACGTTCACCGGGGAGCTGTTTTTT.

This clone was counted only a few times. V usage is TRBV27 and J usage is TRBJ2-1; 9 bases agree with TRBD2. Looked up from germline, CDR1 is MNHEY and CDR2 is SMNVEV (reference sequence). The CDR3 has 16 residues. Germline trimming cut 6 bases from V and 2 bases from J; bases unmatched to any gene: 8. The CDR3 DNA follows: TGTGCCAGCAGGACCCTTAGCGGGGGAACCTACAATGAGCAGTTCTTC. Amino acid sequence: CASRTLSGGTYNEQFF.

This clone appeared a single time. The chain couples TRBV27 to TRBJ2-1; no firm D call. Trimming stripped 5 bases from V and 3 bases from J, with 14 bases between. Germline V gene lookup returns CDR1 MNHEY and CDR2 SMNVEV (reference sequence). The CDR3 consists of 15 residues. The CDR3 here is CASSKLGNIYNEQFF. In DNA form, the CDR3 reads TGTGCCAGCAGTAAACTGGGGAATATCTACAATGAGCAGTTCTTC.

Remarks on this clone: Other DNA variants within this sample encode the same CDR3. The chain employs TRBV18 and TRBJ2-7; 9 positions match TRBD2. The CDR3 totals 17 residues. In germline, CDR1 is KGHSH, CDR2 LQKENI. With 3 bases clipped from V and 2 bases from J, the junction kept 11 bases outside the gene matches. Here the CDR3 reads CASSPLSTSGGAYEQYF. CDR3 nucleotide sequence: TGTGCCAGCTCACCCCTTTCGACTAGCGGAGGTGCCTACGAGCAGTACTTC.

This rearrangement joins TRBV6-1 to TRBJ1-3, with no clear D. Trimming shortened V by 3 bases and J by 0 bases, and 21 bases separated the two germline ends. This CDR3 is 19 amino acids long. Germline values: CDR1 MNHNS, CDR2 SASEGT. The CDR3 spells CASSEDPQSPGASGNTIYF. CDR3 DNA sequence: TGTGCCAGCAGTGAGGACCCACAATCCCCGGGCGCCTCTGGAAACACCATATATTTT.

CDR3 sequence (DNA): TGTGCCAGCTCACCTCTGGCCGGGGGCAATAATGAAAAACTGTTTTTT. Its protein is CASSPLAGGNNEKLFF. The chain couples TRBV18 to TRBJ1-4; D perhaps matches TRBD1 (6 bases). With 3 bases removed from V and 4 bases from J, the gap between germline ends came to 15 bases. This CDR3 spans 16 amino acids. From germline, CDR1 is KGHSH and CDR2 LQKENI.

The chain joins TRBV6-5 to TRBJ1-1; D call uncertain. CDR1 is MNHEY and CDR2 is SVGAGI in the germline V gene. V was trimmed by 0 bases and J by 7 bases, leaving 15 bases between them. This CDR3 has 15 amino acids. CDR3 sequence reads: CASSYSRVGPYEAFF. CDR3 coding DNA: TGTGCCAGCAGTTACTCGAGAGTAGGCCCCTATGAAGCTTTCTTT.